The 18 T cell receptor beta chains below come from one sample, sequenced in a study of CD8 T cells in ankylosing spondylitis. MiXCR, applied by TCRdb to the 5' RACE reads, yields one record per CDR3 protein. The sample includes some 240,000 distinct CDR3 sequences, approximately 24% of them seen just once. Sequencing was performed on blood, either unsorted or a sorted T cell fraction (not recorded which). Every receptor here comes from a male donor with ankylosing spondylitis or in good health (not recorded which).

This clonotype was observed a handful of times. The chain recombines TRBV20-1 with TRBJ1-2, with a tentative D call TRBD1 (5 bases). The CDR3 runs to 15 residues. Trimming removed 3 bases from V and 4 bases from J, with 18 bases in between. Germline V gene data show CDR1 as DFQATT and CDR2 as SNEGSKA (reference sequence). CDR3 in amino acids: CSASPQVARVYGYTF. The CDR3 region has the DNA TGCAGTGCTAGTCCCCAAGTGGCCAGGGTCTATGGCTACACCTTC.

This chain uses TRBV12-3 or TRBV12-4 with TRBJ2-7; 8 bases match TRBD2. The CDR3 sequence is 14 residues long. The ends lost 6 bases at V and 0 bases at J; junction bases unmatched: 4. CDR3 sequence reads: CASSATSASYEQYF. The CDR3 DNA is TGTGCCAGCAGCGCGACTAGCGCCTCCTACGAGCAGTACTTC.

The chain is built from TRBV3-1 and TRBJ2-1, with 9 bases matching TRBD2. CDR1 LGHDT and CDR2 YNNKEL come from the germline V gene (reference sequence). V shed 2 bases, J shed 5 bases, and the junction held 10 bases outside the gene matches. This CDR3 contains 17 residues. CDR3: CASSQTMAGGSHNEQFF. The CDR3, as DNA: TGTGCCAGCAGCCAAACTATGGCGGGGGGGTCCCACAATGAGCAGTTCTTC.

In this sample, this clonotype turned up many times. V and J are TRBV29-1 and TRBJ2-7; tentatively, D is TRBD1 (5 bases). CDR3 length: 11 amino acids. Germline V gives CDR1 SQVTM, CDR2 ANQGSEA. The V end lost 5 bases, the J end lost 4 bases, and 9 bases lay between the germline ends. CDR3 residues: CSVLGAYEQYF. The CDR3 DNA sequence: TGCAGCGTTCTAGGGGCTTACGAGCAGTACTTC.

The chain combines TRBV20-1 with TRBJ2-7; 7 bases line up with TRBD2. Germline trimming cut 6 bases from V and 5 bases from J; bases unmatched to any gene: 7. Germline CDR1 is DFQATT and CDR2 is SNEGSKA (reference sequence). There are 12 residues in the CDR3. The DNA of the CDR3 is TGCAGTGCGGAAGGACTAGGCGACGAGCAGTACTTC. Its translation is CSAEGLGDEQYF.

CDR3 DNA sequence: TGTGCTAGCGCCGGGGATTTAGCGGGCGGCACAGATACGCAGTATTTT. It codes for CASAGDLAGGTDTQYF. The rearrangement joins TRBV12-5 to TRBJ2-3; 7 nucleotides agree with TRBD2. V trimming: 9 bases; J trimming: 1 base; junction bases outside the gene matches: 13. CDR3 length: 16 residues. From germline, CDR1 is LGHNT and CDR2 FRNRAP.

This sequence joins TRBV6-5 and TRBJ2-2; 13 nucleotides line up with TRBD2. V shed 2 bases and J 4 bases; nucleotides not matched to a gene: 7. CDR1 MNHEY and CDR2 SVGAGI come from the germline V gene. CDR3 size: 18 residues. The CDR3: CASSYDMGLAGFTGELFF. The CDR3, as DNA: TGTGCCAGCAGTTACGACATGGGACTAGCGGGGTTCACCGGGGAGCTGTTTTTT.

The chain has TRBV20-1 and TRBJ2-5; D may be TRBD2 (6 bases). Germline CDR1 reads DFQATT; CDR2 reads SNEGSKA (reference sequence). This CDR3 comprises 13 residues. Deletions cut 6 bases from V and 5 bases from J, with 16 bases between. The CDR3 DNA reads as TGCAGTGCGGCGGGGTACTTTATGGAGACCCAGTACTTC. Residues: CSAAGYFMETQYF.

The J gene is TRBJ2-3, the V gene TRBV28; D possibly corresponds to TRBD2 (6 bases). The CDR3 has 15 amino acids. The V gene's germline CDR1 is MDHEN and CDR2 SYDVKM. V lost 5 bases, J lost 0 bases, and 12 bases lay in between. Here the CDR3 DNA reads TGTGCCAGCAGTAAGGACTATTCTAGCACAGATACGCAGTATTTT. It is translated as CASSKDYSSTDTQYF.

Ten or more counts support this clonotype. The chain joins TRBV11-2 to TRBJ1-2; D unclear. Trimming removed 4 bases from V and 5 bases from J, with 11 bases in between. There are 13 residues in the CDR3. CDR1 and CDR2 (germline): SGHAT, FQNNGV. Here the CDR3 DNA reads TGTGCCAGCAGCTCCGGTCGGGTTTATGGCTACACCTTC. Its translation: CASSSGRVYGYTF.

The table lists this clonotype with many counts. The genes are TRBV5-1 and TRBJ2-3; D possibly corresponds to TRBD2 (7 bases). Trimming shortened V by 2 bases and J by 2 bases, and 12 bases separated the two germline ends. The germline gives CDR1 SGHRS, CDR2 YFSETQ. There are 15 residues in the CDR3. The CDR3 DNA reads TGCGCCAGCAGCTTACCGGGGGGCGACACAGATACGCAGTATTTT. Protein product: CASSLPGGDTDTQYF.

This clonotype was counted between two and nine times. The chain combines TRBV20-1 with TRBJ1-2; D gene unclear. Trimming pared 3 bases from V and 7 bases from J, leaving 15 bases between. CDR1 DFQATT and CDR2 SNEGSKA come from the germline V gene (reference sequence). The CDR3 consists of 13 residues. Here the CDR3 reads CSASRTLHGGYTF. In nucleotides, the CDR3 is TGCAGTGCTAGCAGGACCCTCCACGGTGGCTACACCTTC.

This clonotype was recorded many times. This sequence joins TRBV10-3 and TRBJ2-1, with 9 nucleotides matching TRBD2. The trim removed 0 bases at V and 15 bases at J, leaving 9 bases unmatched. Germline loops: CDR1 ENHRY, CDR2 SYGVKD. The CDR3 sequence is 14 residues long. In DNA, the CDR3 is TGTGCCATCAGTGAGTCACTGAGCGGGGGGCTTCCGTTCTTC. As protein: CAISESLSGGLPFF.

In this sample, this clonotype turned up a few times. CDR3: CASSATGGLGDTEAFF. DNA of the CDR3: TGTGCCAGCAGCGCAACAGGGGGCTTAGGGGACACTGAAGCTTTCTTT. This chain connects TRBV13 to TRBJ1-1, with 9 bases lining up with TRBD1. CDR1 PRHDT and CDR2 FYEKMQ come from the germline V gene (reference sequence). Trimming removed 5 bases from V and 3 bases from J; junction bases left unmatched: 10. This CDR3 region has 16 residues.

This clonotype was detected ten times or more. V gene TRBV29-1 combines with J gene TRBJ2-3; 8 positions match TRBD1. V lost 8 bases and J lost 5; bases outside the gene matches: 12. The CDR3 is made up of 14 amino acids. The germline CDR1 and CDR2 sequences are SQVTM and ANQGSEA. For the CDR3, the DNA is TGCAGCTTATCCCGGACAGGGCAGAGAGATACGCAGTATTTT. Translating it yields CSLSRTGQRDTQYF.

This sequence joins TRBV20-1 and TRBJ2-7; 12 bases are shared with TRBD2. CDR3 length equals 14 residues. J lost 7 bases, V lost 5 bases, and 9 bases had no gene match. The germline V gene encodes CDR1 DFQATT and CDR2 SNEGSKA (reference sequence). The DNA for the CDR3 is TGCAGTGCTTCCCGACTAGCGGGGGCGAAAGAGCAGTACTTC. This codes for CSASRLAGAKEQYF.

This clonotype appeared many times. V and J are TRBV7-2 and TRBJ1-5, with D tentatively TRBD1 (6 bases). The CDR3 totals 13 residues. Deletions cut 4 bases from V and 5 bases from J, with 9 bases between. CDR1 and CDR2 (germline): SGHTA, FQGNSA. The CDR3 is CASSYGGDQPQHF. As DNA, the CDR3 is TGTGCCAGCAGCTATGGGGGCGATCAGCCCCAGCATTTT.

This clonotype has only one observation. The chain joins TRBV29-1 to TRBJ2-4; a weak D match, TRBD1 (5 bases). V gave up 4 bases and J gave up 7 bases, with 14 bases separating them. Germline CDR1 SQVTM, CDR2 ANQGSEA. This CDR3 comprises 13 residues. Here the CDR3 reads CSVGVGVLNIQYF. CDR3 in DNA: TGCAGCGTTGGAGTAGGGGTACTTAACATTCAGTACTTC.